What follows are 27 T cell receptor beta chains derived from one specimen sequenced in a study of sequential checkpoint blockade in melanoma. Stated treatment: randomized to nivolumab then ipilimumab (arm A) or the reverse (arm B). Clones were sequenced by immunoSEQ multiplex PCR, and TCRdb holds only the in-frame ones, with some missing. The table has 7,700 or so clones, around 60% seen once. The sequencing used CD8+ T cells sorted from blood (inferred from file names), collected from a patient given nivolumab and ipilimumab in sequence. The receptors stem from a human donor with melanoma.

The J gene is TRBJ2-7, the V gene TRBV19; TRBD2 might be the D (5 bases). This CDR3 has 15 residues. The germline V gene has CDR1 LNHDA and CDR2 SQIVND (reference sequence). V was cut by 3 bases and J by 6 bases, with 18 bases left in between. The CDR3 sequence is CASSIVGNYALEQYF. CDR3 in DNA: TGTGCCAGTAGTATTGTCGGGAACTATGCCCTCGAGCAGTACTTC.

This clone was recorded a few times. The V gene is TRBV30, the J gene TRBJ2-7; TRBD2 aligns across 8 bases. With V trimmed by 2 bases and J by 7 bases, 7 bases remained unmatched. The germline gives CDR1 GTSNPN, CDR2 SVGIG (reference sequence). There are 13 residues in the CDR3. In nucleotides, the CDR3 is TGTGCCTGGAGTCACAACGGGGGGGTGGAGCAGTACTTC. Protein product: CAWSHNGGVEQYF.

The rearrangement uses TRBV28 and TRBJ1-4; D may be TRBD1 (5 bases). The germline V and J ends were trimmed by 3 bases and 8 bases, with 13 bases remaining between them. There are 14 residues in the CDR3. The germline gives CDR1 MDHEN, CDR2 SYDVKM. CDR3 sequence reads: CASSFAGAEEKLFF. The CDR3 DNA is TGTGCCAGCAGTTTTGCTGGGGCCGAGGAAAAACTGTTTTTT.

The chain carries TRBV27 and TRBJ2-7, with 9 bases aligning to TRBD2. Per germline, CDR1 MNHEY and CDR2 SMNVEV (reference sequence). The V and J ends lost 7 bases and 6 bases, in that order; junction bases with no gene match: 13. CDR3 size: 15 residues. In nucleotides, the CDR3 is TGTGCCAGCATTGAGGAGGCGGGAGGGGTGGGCGAGCAGTACTTC. The encoded protein is CASIEEAGGVGEQYF.

This clone qualifies as large. This chain joins TRBV6-5 and TRBJ2-7, with 10 positions matching TRBD1. CDR3 length: 14 residues. Germline V gene lookup returns CDR1 MNHEY and CDR2 SVGAGI. Unmatched junction bases numbered 5, after V lost 6 bases and J lost 3 bases. The CDR3 DNA is TGTGCCAGCAGCCCGGGACAGGGGAGCTACGAGCAGTACTTC. Its protein product is CASSPGQGSYEQYF.

The V gene is TRBV4-3, the J gene TRBJ2-7, with TRBD1 identical over 7 bases. CDR1 and CDR2 (germline): LGHNA, YSLEER. V dropped 2 bases and J dropped 3; count of bases not matched to a gene: 16. The CDR3 has 18 amino acids. The CDR3 spells CASSQFLLQGQSLYEQYF. DNA of the CDR3: TGCGCCAGCAGCCAATTCCTTCTTCAGGGACAGAGCCTCTACGAGCAGTACTTC.

The chain couples TRBV4-1 to TRBJ1-2, with 9 bases identical to TRBD1. The CDR3 has 14 amino acids. The germline V gene encodes CDR1 MGHRA and CDR2 YSYEKL. The V gene end was trimmed by 4 bases and the J gene end by 4 bases; junction bases not matched to a gene: 4. The CDR3 DNA reads as TGCGCCAGCAGCCCACCACAGGGGGCCTATGGCTACACCTTC. This translates into CASSPPQGAYGYTF.

The rearrangement joins TRBV4-3 to TRBJ2-7; 8 positions match TRBD2. The ends lost 0 bases at V and 2 bases at J; junction bases unmatched: 9. CDR1 LGHNA and CDR2 YSLEER come from the germline V gene. This CDR3 region has 17 residues. The CDR3 spells CASSQDFGTRYTYEQYF. The CDR3 DNA reads TGCGCCAGCAGCCAAGATTTCGGGACTAGGTACACCTACGAGCAGTACTTC.

V gene TRBV19 combines with J gene TRBJ2-1; 9 nucleotides align to TRBD1. CDR1 is LNHDA and CDR2 is SQIVND in the germline V gene (reference sequence). The V segment lost 4 bases and the J segment 7 bases; nucleotides outside the gene matches: 2. The CDR3 sequence is 13 residues long. The CDR3 here is CASSTGTGNEQFF. DNA for the CDR3: TGTGCCAGTAGTACCGGGACAGGGAATGAGCAGTTCTTC. The entire variable domain, with the rest obtained from reference TRBV19 and TRBJ2-1, is as follows: DGGITQSPKYLFRKEGQNVTLSCEQNLNHDAMYWYRQDPGQGLRLIYYSQIVNDFQKGDIAEGYSVSREKKESFPLTVTSAQKNPTAFYLCASSTGTGNEQFFGPGTRLTVL.

The sample holds one count of this clone. The chain couples TRBV10-1 to TRBJ2-1; D remains unclear. Germline V gene sequence: CDR1 WNHNN, CDR2 SYGVQD (reference sequence). CDR3 length: 8 amino acids. Trimming pared 7 bases from V and 12 bases from J, leaving 4 bases between. In DNA, the CDR3 is TGCGCCAGCAACTGGCAGTTCTTC. Amino acids: CASNWQFF.

This chain connects TRBV6-6 to TRBJ2-6, with D maybe TRBD2 (5 bases). Trimming pared 5 bases from V and 1 base from J, leaving 9 bases between. Germline assignment: CDR1 MNHNY and CDR2 SVGAGI (reference sequence). CDR3 size: 15 residues. The CDR3 bases are TGTGCCAGCAGTACCGGGGAGTCTGGGGCCAACGTCCTGACTTTC. Translated: CASSTGESGANVLTF.

The rearrangement uses TRBV6-5 and TRBJ2-7, with 14 bases lining up with TRBD2. V lost 5 bases and J lost 7; bases outside the gene matches: 7. CDR1 and CDR2 from the germline V gene are MNHEY and SVGAGI. CDR3 size: 15 residues. DNA of the CDR3: TGTGCCAGCAGTCCCGGGACTAGCGGGAGAGTTGAGCAGTACTTC. Translated: CASSPGTSGRVEQYF.

The chain joins TRBV7-8 to TRBJ2-2; 9 nucleotides match TRBD2. The CDR3 extends over 17 amino acids. CDR1 SGHVS and CDR2 FQNEAQ come from the germline V gene. J lost 5 bases, V lost 1 base, and 8 bases had no gene match. As DNA, the CDR3 is TGTGCCAGCAGCTTAGGTGCTAGCGGGGTTGGTACCGGGGAGCTGTTTTTT. Translation: CASSLGASGVGTGELFF.

The table lists this clone with a count of one. The chain combines TRBV14 with TRBJ2-1, with 10 bases that match TRBD2. CDR1 and CDR2 from the germline V gene are SGHDN and FVKESK. This CDR3 has 19 residues. V lost 0 bases, J lost 0 bases, and 8 bases stayed unmatched. The CDR3 reads CASSQDPASGSRSYNEQFF. The CDR3 DNA sequence: TGTGCCAGCAGCCAAGATCCGGCTAGCGGGAGCCGCTCCTACAATGAGCAGTTCTTC.

This chain joins TRBV7-2 and TRBJ2-1; TRBD2 aligns across 10 bases. V lost 2 bases and J lost 4; bases outside the gene matches: 5. This CDR3 spans 16 amino acids. The V gene's germline CDR1 is SGHTA and CDR2 FQGNSA. The CDR3 bases are TGTGCCAGCAGCTTACCACTAGCGGGGTATTACAATGAGCAGTTCTTC. Translated: CASSLPLAGYYNEQFF.

The sample holds a few counts of this clone. The V gene is TRBV4-1, the J gene TRBJ2-7; 10 bases align to TRBD2. The V and J ends lost 1 base and 4 bases, in that order; junction bases with no gene match: 4. This CDR3 region has 15 residues. Germline CDR1 and CDR2: MGHRA and YSYEKL. CDR3 in amino acids: CASSQGTSGEYEQYF. CDR3 nucleotide sequence: TGCGCCAGCAGCCAAGGGACTAGCGGAGAATACGAGCAGTACTTC.

This clone showed up just a few times. The chain combines TRBV5-8 with TRBJ2-7; the D is unclear. The CDR3 contains 12 residues. CDR1 and CDR2 (germline): SGHTS, YDEGEE. V lost 1 base to trimming and J lost 6 bases, with 8 bases between them. DNA of the CDR3: TGTGCCAGCAGCTTGTCGCCTAGCGAGCAGTACTTC. It encodes CASSLSPSEQYF.

This clone was observed a handful of times. V and J are TRBV7-9 and TRBJ2-7, with D tentatively TRBD2 (5 bases). Germline loops: CDR1 SEHNR, CDR2 FQNEAQ (reference sequence). Trimming left V 8 bases short and J 4 bases short, with 9 bases between. CDR3 size: 11 residues. The CDR3 coding sequence is TGTGCCAGCGAGGGCCGTTACGAGCAGTACTTC. The encoded protein is CASEGRYEQYF.

The table lists this clone with a count of one. V usage is TRBV5-1 and J usage is TRBJ1-3; 7 nucleotides line up with TRBD1. The V segment lost 1 base and the J segment 9 bases; nucleotides outside the gene matches: 7. The germline V gene has CDR1 SGHRS and CDR2 YFSETQ. The CDR3 totals 14 residues. Written as DNA, the CDR3 is TGCGCCAGCAGCTTGTCTCAGGGGGAGGCCACCATATATTTT. Amino acids: CASSLSQGEATIYF. Using reference TRBV5-1 and TRBJ1-3 for the parts outside the CDR3, the full variable domain is KAGVTQTPRYLIKTRGQQVTLSCSPISGHRSVSWYQQTPGQGLQFLFEYFSETQRNKGNFPGRFSGRQFSNSRSEMNVSTLELGDSALYLCASSLSQGEATIYFGEGSWLTVV.

CDR3 DNA sequence: TGCGCCAGCAGCCAAGAAATTGAGGACTCCTACGAGCAGTACTTC. It specifies CASSQEIEDSYEQYF. The chain couples TRBV4-3 to TRBJ2-7; the D is unclear. Trimming removed 0 bases from V and 0 bases from J, with 9 bases in between. Germline CDR1 and CDR2: LGHNA and YSLEER. The CDR3 runs 15 residues.

This clone appeared a few times. The V and J genes are TRBV30 and TRBJ1-2, with 9 bases matching TRBD1. Per the germline V gene, CDR1 is GTSNPN and CDR2 is SVGIG (reference sequence). The CDR3 extends over 13 amino acids. The V segment lost 8 bases and the J segment 8 bases; nucleotides outside the gene matches: 12. CDR3 DNA: TGTGCCAGTAGTGCAGGGACAGGGTTCGGCTACACCTTC. This gives the protein CASSAGTGFGYTF.

The chain is built from TRBV4-1 and TRBJ1-2, with D tentatively TRBD1 (5 bases). CDR1 and CDR2 from the germline V gene are MGHRA and YSYEKL. The CDR3 loop spans 15 amino acids. V was cut by 1 base and J by 0 bases, with 9 bases left in between. The CDR3 loop reads CASSQGDSSNYGYTF. Here the CDR3 DNA reads TGCGCCAGCAGCCAAGGGGACTCTTCTAACTATGGCTACACCTTC.

A remark on this clone: In the same sample, other DNA sequences code for this CDR3. The chain employs TRBV6-5 and TRBJ2-7; tentatively, D is TRBD1 (7 bases). Germline assignment: CDR1 MNHEY and CDR2 SVGAGI. Deletions cut 5 bases from V and 7 bases from J, with 9 bases between. The CDR3 has 11 amino acids. CDR3 bases: TGTGCCAGCAGTCCAGGGGGGGAGCAGTACTTC. It codes for CASSPGGEQYF.

This clone was recorded a few times. This sequence joins TRBV4-2 and TRBJ2-7; TRBD2 aligns across 7 bases. CDR1 and CDR2 from the germline V gene are LGHNA and YNFKEQ. Losses at the gene ends were 1 base for V and 5 bases for J; bases not matched to a gene: 5. CDR3 length equals 14 residues. The CDR3 protein is CASSQVASGDEQYF. In nucleotides, the CDR3 is TGTGCCAGCAGCCAAGTTGCTAGCGGAGACGAGCAGTACTTC.

The rearrangement links TRBV19 to TRBJ1-1; D gene unclear. Germline lookup yields CDR1 LNHDA and CDR2 SQIVND (reference sequence). The CDR3 is 13 amino acids. Trimming removed 1 base from V and 7 bases from J, with 10 bases in between. The CDR3 sequence: CASSIGLGSEAFF. CDR3 sequence (DNA): TGTGCCAGTAGTATAGGCCTTGGGAGTGAAGCTTTCTTT. The variable domain in full, completed from reference TRBV19 and TRBJ1-1, reads DGGITQSPKYLFRKEGQNVTLSCEQNLNHDAMYWYRQDPGQGLRLIYYSQIVNDFQKGDIAEGYSVSREKKESFPLTVTSAQKNPTAFYLCASSIGLGSEAFFGQGTRLTVV.

The chain has TRBV7-9 and TRBJ2-5, with no clear D. The germline CDR1 and CDR2 sequences are SEHNR and FQNEAQ (reference sequence). The CDR3 has 12 residues. V lost 5 bases and J 11 bases, leaving 15 bases between the germline ends. CDR3 sequence (DNA): TGTGCCAGCAGCCCCCTGGGTGAGGAGCAGTACTTC. This translates into CASSPLGEEQYF.

V usage is TRBV27 and J usage is TRBJ2-7; TRBD2 matches at 12 bases. The CDR3 runs 13 residues. Losses at the gene ends were 6 bases for V and 7 bases for J; bases not matched to a gene: 4. Germline V gene data show CDR1 as MNHEY and CDR2 as SMNVEV (reference sequence). For the CDR3, the DNA is TGTGCCAGCAGGCAGGGACTAGCGGGTGAGCAGTACTTC. Translation gives CASRQGLAGEQYF.